The clone carrying this T cell receptor (beta chain) has at least ten counts. TCR cDNA received a 3' ligated oligonucleotide that carried a UMI. Input was about 1 to 1,100 ng of DNase-treated total RNA without cell sorting. The record originates from a study of naive and memory T cell subsets. Trimming shortened V by 5 bases and J by 3 bases, and 10 bases separated the two germline ends. Germline CDR1 is MNHEY and CDR2 is SVGEGT. The CDR3 contains 13 residues. Ligated cDNA underwent four rounds of PCR with nested alpha and beta constant region primers and SP2. Blood and skin TCR RNA was reverse transcribed with alpha and beta constant primers. MiXCR, run by TCRdb on the 5' RACE reads, gives a single entry per CDR3 protein. The sample shows roughly 60,000 distinct CDR3 sequences, more than 6% of them seen only once.

J is TRBJ1-2 and V is TRBV6-2 or TRBV6-3; perhaps TRBD1 as D (5 bases). The TCR was taken from a female donor in good health. The CDR3 region has the DNA TGTGCCAGCAGTCAACGGGGGGACTATGGCTACACCTTC. Translated, it gives CASSQRGDYGYTF.